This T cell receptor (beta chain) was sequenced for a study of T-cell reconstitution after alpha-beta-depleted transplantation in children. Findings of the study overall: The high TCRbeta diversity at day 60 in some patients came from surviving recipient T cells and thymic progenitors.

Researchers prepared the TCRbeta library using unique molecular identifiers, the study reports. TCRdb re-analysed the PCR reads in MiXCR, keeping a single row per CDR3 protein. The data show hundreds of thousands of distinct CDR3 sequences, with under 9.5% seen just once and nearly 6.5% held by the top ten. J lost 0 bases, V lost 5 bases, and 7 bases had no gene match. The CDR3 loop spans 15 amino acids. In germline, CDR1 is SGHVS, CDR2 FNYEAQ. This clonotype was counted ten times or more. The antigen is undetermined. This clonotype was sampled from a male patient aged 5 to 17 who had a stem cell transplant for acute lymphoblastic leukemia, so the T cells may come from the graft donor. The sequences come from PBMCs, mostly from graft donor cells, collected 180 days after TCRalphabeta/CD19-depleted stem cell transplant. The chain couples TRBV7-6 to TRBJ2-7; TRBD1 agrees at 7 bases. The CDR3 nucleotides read TGTGCCAGCAGCGCCCAGGGGGTAAACTCCTACGAGCAGTACTTC. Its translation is CASSAQGVNSYEQYF.